What follows are 18 T cell receptor beta chains derived from one specimen sequenced in a study of cytomegalovirus exposure and HLA in healthy donors. PCR used 60 Vbeta primers and 13 Jbeta primers. Profiled with immunoSEQ multiplex PCR; TCRdb holds only in-frame clones, not every one. The sample has about 150,000 clones; roughly four fifths are singletons. Sequencing was carried out using PBMCs. These receptors were taken from a man aged 35 to 55 in good health and CMV-seronegative.

This clone was found once. The chain carries TRBV4-1 and TRBJ2-3; D is possibly TRBD1 (6 bases). This CDR3 has 15 amino acids. The V gene's germline CDR1 is MGHRA and CDR2 YSYEKL. Trimming removed 4 bases at V and 0 bases at J, with 11 bases between. The CDR3 loop is CASSRQVSSTDTQYF. For the CDR3, the DNA is TGCGCCAGCAGCCGACAGGTCTCTAGCACAGATACGCAGTATTTT.

The gene calls are TRBV6-1 and TRBJ1-1; TRBD1 aligns across 8 bases. The CDR3 has 13 amino acids. Germline-derived CDR1 and CDR2 are MNHNS and SASEGT. V gave up 5 bases and J gave up 7 bases; unmatched junction bases: 6. The CDR3 loop reads CASSMQGAREAFF. The CDR3 bases are TGTGCCAGCAGTATGCAGGGGGCACGTGAAGCTTTCTTT.

This chain links TRBV19 with TRBJ1-4; D remains unclear. Trimming removed 3 bases from V and 4 bases from J, with 18 bases in between. The CDR3 loop spans 17 amino acids. CDR1 is LNHDA, CDR2 SQIVND, per germline (reference sequence). In DNA, the CDR3 is TGTGCCAGTAGTATTGGAGAATGGGAGGCCAGTAATGAAAAACTGTTTTTT. Protein product: CASSIGEWEASNEKLFF.

The rearrangement links TRBV11-2 to TRBJ2-7, with 7 positions matching TRBD2. The CDR3 has 15 residues. The germline V gene encodes CDR1 SGHAT and CDR2 FQNNGV. The junction had 2 bases not matched to a gene; V was cut back by 0 bases and J by 0 bases. CDR3 DNA: TGTGCCAGCAGCTTAGAAGGCGGGAGCTCCTACGAGCAGTACTTC. Amino acids: CASSLEGGSSYEQYF.

This chain uses TRBV5-4 with TRBJ1-1; 9 positions match TRBD1. CDR1 is SGHNT, CDR2 YYREEE, per germline (reference sequence). There are 16 residues in the CDR3. Losses at the gene ends were 1 base for V and 0 bases for J; bases not matched to a gene: 4. The CDR3 DNA reads as TGTGCCAGCAGCTTGAGGGGACAGGGAATGAACACTGAAGCTTTCTTT. Translating gives CASSLRGQGMNTEAFF.

The gene calls are TRBV11-1 and TRBJ2-2; 7 bases line up with TRBD1. V was pared by 3 bases and J by 3 bases, with 7 bases of the junction left unmatched. This CDR3 contains 16 residues. Germline V lookup: CDR1 SGHAT, CDR2 FQDESV (reference sequence). This CDR3 reads CASSFLGTVDTGELFF. For the CDR3, the DNA is TGTGCCAGCAGCTTTCTGGGGACAGTAGACACCGGGGAGCTGTTTTTT.

The gene calls are TRBV25-1 and TRBJ2-7, with 8 bases aligning to TRBD1. V was pared by 1 base and J by 6 bases, with 2 bases of the junction left unmatched. Germline loops: CDR1 MGHDK, CDR2 SYGVNS. The CDR3 is 13 residues long. CDR3 loop: CASSESTGVEQYF. The CDR3 DNA reads as TGTGCCAGCAGTGAATCGACAGGGGTCGAGCAGTACTTC.

The chain links TRBV29-1 to TRBJ1-3; 7 bases fit TRBD1. The ends lost 0 bases at V and 4 bases at J; junction bases unmatched: 12. Germline-derived CDR1 and CDR2 are SQVTM and ANQGSEA. CDR3 size: 17 residues. The CDR3 DNA follows: TGCAGCGTTGAAGATCCCTCAGTCGACAGGGCCGGAAACACCATATATTTT. Protein: CSVEDPSVDRAGNTIYF.

The genes are TRBV13 and TRBJ2-3; 7 positions match TRBD2. CDR1 is PRHDT and CDR2 is FYEKMQ in the germline V gene (reference sequence). After removal of 5 bases from V and 1 base from J, the junction contained 9 bases not matched to a gene. CDR3 length equals 16 residues. The CDR3 protein is CASSPTRTSGTDTQYF. The CDR3 coding sequence is TGTGCCAGCAGCCCGACGCGAACTAGCGGCACAGATACGCAGTATTTT.

With regard to this clone: The junction does not match germline at one end; this may be a read error. The chain links TRBV9 to TRBJ2-6, with a tentative D call TRBD1 (5 bases). CDR1 SGDLS and CDR2 YYNGEE come from the germline V gene. CDR3 size: 14 residues. The CDR3 sequence: CASSASSGANGLTF. CDR3 coding DNA: TGTGCCAGCAGCGCGAGCTCTGGGGCCAACGGCCTGACTTTC.

The rearrangement links TRBV19 to TRBJ2-1, with D unresolved. V shed 5 bases and J shed 8 bases, with 19 bases lying between them. From germline, CDR1 is LNHDA and CDR2 SQIVND (reference sequence). CDR3 length equals 15 residues. This CDR3 is CASSSQATAWDEQFF. The CDR3, as DNA: TGTGCCAGTAGTTCCCAGGCCACGGCTTGGGATGAGCAGTTCTTC. Full variable domain (remainder filled in from reference TRBV19 and TRBJ2-1): DGGITQSPKYLFRKEGQNVTLSCEQNLNHDAMYWYRQDPGQGLRLIYYSQIVNDFQKGDIAEGYSVSREKKESFPLTVTSAQKNPTAFYLCASSSQATAWDEQFFGPGTRLTVL.

The V and J genes are TRBV28 and TRBJ1-2, with TRBD1 matching over 7 bases. The CDR3 is 14 residues long. Germline assignment: CDR1 MDHEN and CDR2 SYDVKM. V shed 7 bases and J 2 bases; nucleotides not matched to a gene: 7. CDR3 amino acids: CASTIPGQNYGYTF. CDR3 nucleotide sequence: TGTGCCAGCACCATCCCGGGACAGAACTATGGCTACACCTTC.

This clone occurred once. The rearrangement links TRBV11-1 to TRBJ1-1; no clear D gene. This CDR3 has 15 amino acids. Trimming took 2 bases from V and 1 from J, leaving 11 bases between them. CDR1 and CDR2 (germline): SGHAT, FQDESV (reference sequence). The CDR3 region has the DNA TGTGCCAGCAGCTTACTCCCTCGGGGGAACACTGAAGCTTTCTTT. It encodes CASSLLPRGNTEAFF.

This clone came up a few times. The gene calls are TRBV4-1 and TRBJ2-3; D may be TRBD2 (6 bases). Germline-derived CDR1 and CDR2 are MGHRA and YSYEKL. V lost 0 bases, J lost 3 bases, and 19 bases lay in between. The CDR3 has 18 amino acids. CDR3 protein: CASSQEPPESGWTDTQYF. CDR3 DNA sequence: TGCGCCAGCAGCCAAGAGCCCCCAGAGAGCGGGTGGACAGATACGCAGTATTTT.

A note on this clone: One end of the junction varies from germline; a read error may be responsible. The chain joins TRBV7-9 to TRBJ2-2; the match to TRBD1 covers 10 bases. Germline CDR1 is SEHNR and CDR2 is FQNEAQ (reference sequence). This CDR3 has 14 amino acids. In nucleotides, the CDR3 is TGTTCCAGCAGCTTACGGACAGGGGGGGGTGAGCTGTTTTTT. The encoded protein is CSSSLRTGGGELFF.

This rearrangement joins TRBV10-1 to TRBJ1-3; D is unresolved. The germline V gene encodes CDR1 WNHNN and CDR2 SYGVQD (reference sequence). This CDR3 has 14 amino acids. Trimming stripped 7 bases from V and 0 bases from J, with 10 bases between. CDR3 nucleotides: TGCGCCAGCACTAAACAGAACTCTGGAAACACCATATATTTT. The encoded protein is CASTKQNSGNTIYF.

The genes are TRBV7-9 and TRBJ1-1; D is ambiguous. Germline CDR1 and CDR2: SEHNR and FQNEAQ (reference sequence). The CDR3 sequence is 14 residues long. V was cut by 5 bases and J by 1 base, with 11 bases left in between. This CDR3 reads CASSPKAGNTEAFF. The DNA of the CDR3 is TGTGCCAGCAGCCCGAAAGCAGGGAACACTGAAGCTTTCTTT.

This rearrangement joins TRBV5-1 to TRBJ2-2; possible D gene TRBD2, 5 bases. Germline CDR1 is SGHRS and CDR2 is YFSETQ. The CDR3 extends over 14 amino acids. Trimming removed 4 bases from V and 5 bases from J, with 12 bases in between. The CDR3 spells CASSPGVTTGELFF. CDR3 in DNA: TGCGCCAGCAGCCCCGGGGTTACTACCGGGGAGCTGTTTTTT.